The 15 T cell receptor beta chains below all came from one sample that was sequenced in a study of blood T cell dynamics during melanoma immunotherapy. Time point specified: week 3, after first cycle of checkpoint inhibitor. The assay was immunoSEQ multiplex PCR, and TCRdb's table has in-frame clones only and misses some. Counted here are some 11,000 clones, about nine tenths occurring once; the ten biggest clones make up about 6.9%. This sample comprised blood, obtained from a patient treated with checkpoint blockade. These receptors originate from a human donor with melanoma.

The V gene is TRBV7-2, the J gene TRBJ1-3; the D is unclear. The CDR3 runs to 15 residues. Germline assignment: CDR1 SGHTA and CDR2 FQGNSA. V shed 5 bases and J shed 1 base, with 12 bases lying between them. DNA of the CDR3: TGTGCCAGCAGCGAAGGGCCTCCTTCTGGAAACACCATATATTTT. Translation: CASSEGPPSGNTIYF.

The J gene is TRBJ2-5, the V gene TRBV7-2, with a weak D call TRBD1 (7 bases). Trimming took off 3 bases at V and 5 bases at J, with 19 bases between the two ends. CDR1 and CDR2 from the germline V gene are SGHTA and FQGNSA. This CDR3 has 16 residues. In nucleotides, the CDR3 is TGTGCCAGCAGCTTTTATTCGACAGGGAGCGGGGAGACCCAGTACTTC. Residues: CASSFYSTGSGETQYF.

V gene TRBV21-1 combines with J gene TRBJ2-2; the listed D gene, TRBD2, was not tested against the DNA. TRBV21-1 is a pseudogene. The length of the CDR3 is 20 residues. CDR3: CASSIPGFLACHSNTGELFF. CDR3 bases: TGTGCCAGCAGCATCCCCGGGTTCCTAGCGTGCCACTCGAACACCGGGGAGCTGTTTTTT.

The rearrangement joins TRBV7-6 to TRBJ2-5; no clear D gene. Germline V gene lookup returns CDR1 SGHVS and CDR2 FNYEAQ. This CDR3 is 13 amino acids long. The V end was cut by 1 base, the J end by 1 base, with 4 bases between. Here the CDR3 reads CASSLGGQETQYF. The CDR3 DNA is TGTGCCAGCAGCTTAGGCGGCCAAGAGACCCAGTACTTC.

The chain has TRBV2 and TRBJ2-5; 9 bases are shared with TRBD2. The CDR3 runs to 16 residues. The V segment lost 0 bases and the J segment 4 bases; nucleotides outside the gene matches: 6. Germline CDR1 and CDR2: SNHLY and FYNNEI. CDR3 sequence (DNA): TGTGCCAGCAGTGAAGCGCGCGGGGGGGCGGGAGAGACCCAGTACTTC. Residues: CASSEARGGAGETQYF.

The chain is built from TRBV9 and TRBJ2-7; TRBD2 matches 9 bases. This CDR3 is 14 amino acids long. Germline V gene data show CDR1 as SGDLS and CDR2 as YYNGEE. V shed 4 bases and J 6 bases; nucleotides not matched to a gene: 8. For the CDR3, the DNA is TGTGCCAGCAGCCGAGCGGGGGGCGGGGGCGAGCAGTACTTC. Amino acids: CASSRAGGGGEQYF. The variable domain in full, with the rest retrieved from reference TRBV9 and TRBJ2-7, is DSGVTQTPKHLITATGQRVTLRCSPRSGDLSVYWYQQSLDQGLQFLIQYYNGEERAKGNILERFSAQQFPDLHSELNLSSLELGDSALYFCASSRAGGGGEQYFGPGTRLTVT.

Here the CDR3 reads CASRRQSANTGELFF. The CDR3 nucleotides are TGTGCCAGCAGGAGACAGAGCGCGAACACCGGGGAGCTGTTTTTT. The chain recombines TRBV2 with TRBJ2-2; maybe TRBD1 (5 bases). The germline V and J ends were trimmed by 6 bases and 0 bases, with 11 bases remaining between them. The CDR3 is 15 residues long. Germline CDR1 and CDR2: SNHLY and FYNNEI.

The V and J genes are TRBV19 and TRBJ1-1; no definite D call. The CDR3 is 13 amino acids. Per germline, CDR1 LNHDA and CDR2 SQIVND (reference sequence). V lost 7 bases to trimming and J lost 0 bases, with 9 bases between them. The CDR3: CASNNLLNTEAFF. DNA of the CDR3: TGTGCCAGTAACAATCTTCTGAACACTGAAGCTTTCTTT.

The rearrangement uses TRBV11-3 and TRBJ2-7, with D possibly called TRBD1 or TRBD2 (5 bases each). Trimming pared 3 bases from V and 5 bases from J, leaving 11 bases between. CDR1 is SGHNT and CDR2 is YENEEA in the germline V gene. The CDR3 totals 13 residues. In DNA, the CDR3 is TGTGCCAGCAGCTTGGGACCGTCCGACGAGCAGTACTTC. The encoded protein is CASSLGPSDEQYF.

The chain uses TRBV7-2 and TRBJ2-5; D tentatively fits TRBD1 or TRBD2 (5 bases each). This CDR3 comprises 15 residues. Trimming took 3 bases from V and 1 from J, leaving 12 bases between them. Germline loops: CDR1 SGHTA, CDR2 FQGNSA. CDR3 protein: CASSLDSTVQETQYF. CDR3 in DNA: TGTGCCAGCAGCTTGGACTCGACAGTCCAAGAGACCCAGTACTTC.

The V call is TRBV6-6, the J call TRBJ1-5; 7 bases are a match to TRBD1. This CDR3 comprises 15 residues. Germline V gene sequence: CDR1 MNHNY, CDR2 SVGAGI (reference sequence). J lost 5 bases, V lost 4 bases, and 8 bases had no gene match. The CDR3 reads CASSFPGTADQPQHF. DNA for the CDR3: TGTGCCAGCAGTTTCCCCGGGACAGCCGATCAGCCCCAGCATTTT.

V gene TRBV5-8 combines with J gene TRBJ1-5, with a tentative D call TRBD1 (5 bases). Germline V gives CDR1 SGHTS, CDR2 YDEGEE. The CDR3 sequence is 14 residues long. V was shortened by 0 bases and J by 2 bases, with 6 bases between the two germline ends. The CDR3 reads CASSLVGGNQPQHF. DNA for the CDR3: TGTGCCAGCAGCTTGGTGGGGGGCAATCAGCCCCAGCATTTT. Full variable domain (remainder filled in from reference TRBV5-8 and TRBJ1-5): EAGVTQSPTHLIKTRGQQATLRCSPISGHTSVYWYQQALGLGLQFLLWYDEGEERNRGNFPPRFSGRQFPNYSSELNVNALELEDSALYLCASSLVGGNQPQHFGDGTRLSIL.

A remark on this clone: The sample contains more than one DNA sequence encoding this CDR3. V and J are TRBV10-3 and TRBJ1-1; a possible D gene is TRBD1 (5 bases). Trimming took off 2 bases at V and 2 bases at J, with 12 bases between the two ends. This CDR3 spans 15 amino acids. CDR1 and CDR2 from the germline V gene are ENHRY and SYGVKD. The CDR3 nucleotides are TGTGCCATCAGTGAGCGAGGGACGGGAAACACTGAAGCTTTCTTT. Translation gives CAISERGTGNTEAFF.

V usage is TRBV6-5 and J usage is TRBJ1-5; D unresolved. Germline V lookup: CDR1 MNHEY, CDR2 SVGAGI. V dropped 0 bases and J dropped 2 bases, with 8 bases sitting between them. The CDR3 spans 15 residues. As DNA, the CDR3 is TGTGCCAGCAGTTACTCGGCTCAGGGCAATCAGCCCCAGCATTTT. Protein sequence: CASSYSAQGNQPQHF.

The V gene is TRBV6-6, the J gene TRBJ1-1; 8 positions agree with TRBD1. Germline CDR1 reads MNHNY; CDR2 reads SVGAGI (reference sequence). V lost 6 bases, J lost 1 base, and 10 bases stayed unmatched. The CDR3 spans 16 residues. CDR3 DNA sequence: TGTGCCAGCAGCTCTGACAGGGGAGGACCGAACACTGAAGCTTTCTTT. Translated: CASSSDRGGPNTEAFF.